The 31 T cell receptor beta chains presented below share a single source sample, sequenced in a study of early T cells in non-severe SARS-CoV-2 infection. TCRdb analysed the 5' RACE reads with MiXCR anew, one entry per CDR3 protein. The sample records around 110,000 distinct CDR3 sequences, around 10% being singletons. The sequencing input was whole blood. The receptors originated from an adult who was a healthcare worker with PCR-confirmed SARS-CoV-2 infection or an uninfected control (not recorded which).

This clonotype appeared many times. The CDR3 nucleotides read TGCAGTGGCTCAGGGGGCGGAGTGAGGAGCAATCAGCCCCAGCATTTT. Amino acids: CSGSGGGVRSNQPQHF. The V call is TRBV20-1, the J call TRBJ1-5, with 8 positions matching TRBD1. This CDR3 contains 16 residues. Looked up from germline, CDR1 is DFQATT and CDR2 is SNEGSKA (reference sequence). V shed 7 bases and J 1 base; nucleotides not matched to a gene: 12.

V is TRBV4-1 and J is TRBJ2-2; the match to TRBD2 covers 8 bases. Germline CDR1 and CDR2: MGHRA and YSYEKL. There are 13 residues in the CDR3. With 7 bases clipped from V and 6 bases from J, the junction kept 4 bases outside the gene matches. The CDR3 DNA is TGCGCCAGCAAGAGAGCGGGAGCCGGGGAGCTGTTTTTT. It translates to CASKRAGAGELFF.

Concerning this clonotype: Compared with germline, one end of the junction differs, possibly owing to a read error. CDR3 amino acids: CASSPQGDGCTF. CDR3 nucleotide sequence: TGTGCCAGCAGTCCACAGGGAGATGGCTGCACCTTC. This chain links TRBV6-1 with TRBJ1-2, with D maybe TRBD1 (6 bases). The germline V gene encodes CDR1 MNHNS and CDR2 SASEGT. The CDR3 extends over 12 amino acids.

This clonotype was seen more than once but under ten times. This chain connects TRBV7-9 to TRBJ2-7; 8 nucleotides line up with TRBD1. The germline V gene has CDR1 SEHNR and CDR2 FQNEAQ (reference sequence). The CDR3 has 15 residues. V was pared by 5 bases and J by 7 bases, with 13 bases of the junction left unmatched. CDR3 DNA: TGTGCCAGCAGCACATCCTCGCAGGACAGGGTGGAGCAGTACTTC. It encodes CASSTSSQDRVEQYF.

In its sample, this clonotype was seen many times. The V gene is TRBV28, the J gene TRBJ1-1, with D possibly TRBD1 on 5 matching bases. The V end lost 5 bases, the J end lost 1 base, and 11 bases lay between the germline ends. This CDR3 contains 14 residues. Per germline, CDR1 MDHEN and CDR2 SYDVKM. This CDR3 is CASSHRDGNTEAFF. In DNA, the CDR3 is TGTGCCAGCAGTCACCGGGACGGGAACACTGAAGCTTTCTTT. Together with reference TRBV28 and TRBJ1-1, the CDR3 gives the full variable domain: DVKVTQSSRYLVKRTGEKVFLECVQDMDHENMFWYRQDPGLGLRLIYFSYDVKMKEKGDIPEGYSVSREKKERFSLILESASTNQTSMYLCASSHRDGNTEAFFGQGTRLTVV.

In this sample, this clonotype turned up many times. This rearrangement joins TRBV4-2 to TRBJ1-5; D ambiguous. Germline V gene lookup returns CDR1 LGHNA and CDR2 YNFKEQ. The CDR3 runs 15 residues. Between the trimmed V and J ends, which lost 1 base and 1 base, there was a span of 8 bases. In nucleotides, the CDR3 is TGTGCCAGCAGCCAAGGTTTAGGAAGCAATCAGCCCCAGCATTTT. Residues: CASSQGLGSNQPQHF.

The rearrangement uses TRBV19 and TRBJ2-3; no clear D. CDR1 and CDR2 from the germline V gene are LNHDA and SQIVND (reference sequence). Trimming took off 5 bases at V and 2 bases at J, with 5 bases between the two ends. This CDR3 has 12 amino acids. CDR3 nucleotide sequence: TGTGCCAGTAGTCCTCACACAGATACGCAGTATTTT. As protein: CASSPHTDTQYF.

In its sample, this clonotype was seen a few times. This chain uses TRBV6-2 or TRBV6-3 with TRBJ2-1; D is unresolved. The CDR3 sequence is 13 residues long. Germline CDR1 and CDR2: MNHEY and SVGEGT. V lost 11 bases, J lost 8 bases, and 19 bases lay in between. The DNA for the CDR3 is TGTGCCGCTGAATTGGTCTTAAGGGATGAGCAGTTCTTC. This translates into CAAELVLRDEQFF.

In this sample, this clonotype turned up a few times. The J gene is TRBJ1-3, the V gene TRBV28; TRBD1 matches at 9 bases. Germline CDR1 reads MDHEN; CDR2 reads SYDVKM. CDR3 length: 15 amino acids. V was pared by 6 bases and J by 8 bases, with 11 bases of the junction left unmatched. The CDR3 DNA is TGTGCCAGCAGCCCGGGACAGGGAATCTTGCACACCATATATTTT. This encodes CASSPGQGILHTIYF.

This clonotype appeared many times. The CDR3 DNA follows: TGTGCCAGCAGCTTGACAGGACTCGGCACAGATACGCAGTATTTT. It yields the protein CASSLTGLGTDTQYF. The chain carries TRBV11-2 and TRBJ2-3, with D perhaps matching TRBD1 (6 bases). V gave up 3 bases and J gave up 1 base, with 11 bases separating them. The CDR3 consists of 15 residues. Germline values: CDR1 SGHAT, CDR2 FQNNGV.

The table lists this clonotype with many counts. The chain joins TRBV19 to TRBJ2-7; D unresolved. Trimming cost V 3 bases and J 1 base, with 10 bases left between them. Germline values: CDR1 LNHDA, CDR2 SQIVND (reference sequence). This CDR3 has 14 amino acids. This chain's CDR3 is CASSISRYSYEQYF. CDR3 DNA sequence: TGTGCCAGTAGTATCTCCAGATATTCCTACGAGCAGTACTTC.

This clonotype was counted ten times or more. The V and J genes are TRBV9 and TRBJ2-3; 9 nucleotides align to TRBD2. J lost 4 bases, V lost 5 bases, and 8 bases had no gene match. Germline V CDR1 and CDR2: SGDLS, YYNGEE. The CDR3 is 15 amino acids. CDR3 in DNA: TGTGCCAGCAGTCCCCGACTAGCGGCTGCAGATACGCAGTATTTT. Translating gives CASSPRLAAADTQYF.

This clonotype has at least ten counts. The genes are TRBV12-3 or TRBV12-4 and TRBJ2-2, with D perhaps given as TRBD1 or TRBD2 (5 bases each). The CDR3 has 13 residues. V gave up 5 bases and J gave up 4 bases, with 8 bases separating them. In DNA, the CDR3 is TGTGCCAGCAGTCGGGACCTCACCGGGGAGCTGTTTTTT. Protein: CASSRDLTGELFF.

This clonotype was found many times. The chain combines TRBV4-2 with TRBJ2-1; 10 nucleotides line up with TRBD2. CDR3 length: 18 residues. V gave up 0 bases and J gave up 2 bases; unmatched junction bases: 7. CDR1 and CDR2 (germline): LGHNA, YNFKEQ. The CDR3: CASSQEGGLATTYNEQFF. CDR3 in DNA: TGTGCCAGCAGCCAAGAGGGGGGACTAGCGACTACCTACAATGAGCAGTTCTTC.

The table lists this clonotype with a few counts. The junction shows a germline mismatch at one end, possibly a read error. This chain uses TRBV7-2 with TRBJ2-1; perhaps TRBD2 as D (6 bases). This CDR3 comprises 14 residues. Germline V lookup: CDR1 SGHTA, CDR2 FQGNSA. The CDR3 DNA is TGTGCCAGCAGCCTAGCGAGCTCCTACAATGAGCAGTTCTTC. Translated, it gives CASSLASSYNEQFF.

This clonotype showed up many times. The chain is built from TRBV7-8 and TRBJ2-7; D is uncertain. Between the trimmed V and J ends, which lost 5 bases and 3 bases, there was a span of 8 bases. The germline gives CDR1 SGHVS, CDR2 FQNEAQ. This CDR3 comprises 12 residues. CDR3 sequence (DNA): TGTGCCAGCAGCCTCGAGTACTACGAGCAGTACTTC. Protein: CASSLEYYEQYF.

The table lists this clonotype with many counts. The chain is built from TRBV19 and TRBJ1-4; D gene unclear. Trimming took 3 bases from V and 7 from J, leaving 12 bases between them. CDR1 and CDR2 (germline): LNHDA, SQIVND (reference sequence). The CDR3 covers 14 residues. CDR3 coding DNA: TGTGCCAGTAGTATGTCCCCTATGGGTGAAAAACTGTTTTTT. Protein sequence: CASSMSPMGEKLFF.

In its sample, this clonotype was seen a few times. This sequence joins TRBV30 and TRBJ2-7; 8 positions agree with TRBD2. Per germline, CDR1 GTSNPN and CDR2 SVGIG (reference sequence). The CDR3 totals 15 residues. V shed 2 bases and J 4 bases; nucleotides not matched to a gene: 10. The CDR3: CAWSLAAGGPYEQYF. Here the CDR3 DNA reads TGTGCCTGGAGTCTTGCGGCGGGAGGCCCTTACGAGCAGTACTTC.

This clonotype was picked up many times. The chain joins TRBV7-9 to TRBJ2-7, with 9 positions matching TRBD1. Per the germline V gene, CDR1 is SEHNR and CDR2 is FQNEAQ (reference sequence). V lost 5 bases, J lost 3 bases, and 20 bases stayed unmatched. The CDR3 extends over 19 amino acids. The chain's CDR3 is CASSEPGTGSWRQSYEQYF. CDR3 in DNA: TGTGCCAGCAGCGAACCCGGGACAGGGAGCTGGAGACAGAGCTACGAGCAGTACTTC.

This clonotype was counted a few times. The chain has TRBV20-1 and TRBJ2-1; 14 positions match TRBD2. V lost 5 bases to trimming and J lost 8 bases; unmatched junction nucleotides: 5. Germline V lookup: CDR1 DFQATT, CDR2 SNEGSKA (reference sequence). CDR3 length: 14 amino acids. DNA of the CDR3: TGCAGTGCTGGGACTAGCGGGAGTGGGGATGAGCAGTTCTTC. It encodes CSAGTSGSGDEQFF.

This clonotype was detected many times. The CDR3 DNA follows: TGTGCCAGCAGCAGTAGCGGGAGGGCAGCCGATGAGCAGTTCTTC. The encoded protein is CASSSSGRAADEQFF. The rearrangement uses TRBV3-1 and TRBJ2-1; 11 nucleotides agree with TRBD2. Germline V CDR1 and CDR2: LGHDT, YNNKEL (reference sequence). The CDR3 length is 15 residues. With 5 bases clipped from V and 8 bases from J, the junction kept 8 bases outside the gene matches.

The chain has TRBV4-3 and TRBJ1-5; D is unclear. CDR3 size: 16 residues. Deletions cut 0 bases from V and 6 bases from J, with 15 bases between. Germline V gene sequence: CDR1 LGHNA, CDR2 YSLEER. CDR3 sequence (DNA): TGCGCCAGCAGCCAAGATCCCGCAGGCACGGGTCAGCCCCAGCATTTT. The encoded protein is CASSQDPAGTGQPQHF.

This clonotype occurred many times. The CDR3 loop reads CASSGRQGGANVLTF. The CDR3, as DNA: TGTGCCAGCAGTGGTCGGCAAGGTGGGGCCAACGTCCTGACTTTC. This chain links TRBV6-1 with TRBJ2-6; D not certain. The CDR3 is 15 amino acids. V was trimmed by 4 bases and J by 3 bases, leaving 10 bases between them. Germline lookup yields CDR1 MNHNS and CDR2 SASEGT.

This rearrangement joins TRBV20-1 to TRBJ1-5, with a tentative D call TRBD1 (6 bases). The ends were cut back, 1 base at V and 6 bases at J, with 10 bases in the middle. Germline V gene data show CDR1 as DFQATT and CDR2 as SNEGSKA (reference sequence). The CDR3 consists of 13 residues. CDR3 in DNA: TGCAGTGCTAGAGTGGGGGGCTCTCAGCCCCAGCATTTT. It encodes CSARVGGSQPQHF.

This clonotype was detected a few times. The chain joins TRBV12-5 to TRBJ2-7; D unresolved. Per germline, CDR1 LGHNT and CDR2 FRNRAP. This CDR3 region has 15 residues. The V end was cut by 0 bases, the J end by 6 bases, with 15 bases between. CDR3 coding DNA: TGTGCTAGTGGTTTGGTACCTTTTACCCATCCCGAGCAGTACTTC. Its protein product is CASGLVPFTHPEQYF.

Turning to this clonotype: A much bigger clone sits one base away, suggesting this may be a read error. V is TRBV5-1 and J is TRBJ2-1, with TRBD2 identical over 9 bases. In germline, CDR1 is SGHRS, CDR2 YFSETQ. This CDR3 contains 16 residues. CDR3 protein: CASSLRLAEAYNERFF. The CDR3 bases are TGCGCCAGCAGCTTACGACTAGCGGAAGCCTACAATGAGCGGTTCTTC.

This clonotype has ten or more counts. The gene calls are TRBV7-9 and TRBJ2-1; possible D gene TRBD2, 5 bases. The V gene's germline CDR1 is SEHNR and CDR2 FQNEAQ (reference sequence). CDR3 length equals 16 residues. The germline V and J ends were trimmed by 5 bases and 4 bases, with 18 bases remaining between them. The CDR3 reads CASSRHTSNPYNEQFF. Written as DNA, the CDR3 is TGTGCCAGCAGCCGACACACTAGTAACCCTTACAATGAGCAGTTCTTC.

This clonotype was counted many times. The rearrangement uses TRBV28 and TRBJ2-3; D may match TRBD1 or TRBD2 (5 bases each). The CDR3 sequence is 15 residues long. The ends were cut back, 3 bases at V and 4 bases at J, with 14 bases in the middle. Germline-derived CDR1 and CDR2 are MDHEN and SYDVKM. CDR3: CASSLEPGRADTQYF. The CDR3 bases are TGTGCCAGCAGTTTGGAGCCGGGGCGGGCAGATACGCAGTATTTT.

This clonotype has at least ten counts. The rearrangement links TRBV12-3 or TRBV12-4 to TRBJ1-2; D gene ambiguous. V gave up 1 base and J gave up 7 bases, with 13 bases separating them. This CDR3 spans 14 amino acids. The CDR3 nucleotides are TGTGCCAGCAGTTTAGACACCGCTAGTGGTGGCTACACCTTC. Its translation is CASSLDTASGGYTF.

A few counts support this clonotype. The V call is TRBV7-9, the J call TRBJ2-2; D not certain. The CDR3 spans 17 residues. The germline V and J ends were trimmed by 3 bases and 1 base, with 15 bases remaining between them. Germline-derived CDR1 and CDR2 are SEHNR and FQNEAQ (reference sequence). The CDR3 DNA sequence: TGTGCCAGCAGCTTCGAGGCTTCTTCCTTGAACACCGGGGAGCTGTTTTTT. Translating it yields CASSFEASSLNTGELFF.

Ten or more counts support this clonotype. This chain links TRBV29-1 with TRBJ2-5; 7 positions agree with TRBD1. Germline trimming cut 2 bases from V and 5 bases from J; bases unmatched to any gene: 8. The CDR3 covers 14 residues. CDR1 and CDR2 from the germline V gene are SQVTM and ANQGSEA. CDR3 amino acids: CSVEPGQYGETQYF. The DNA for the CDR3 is TGCAGCGTTGAACCGGGACAGTACGGGGAGACCCAGTACTTC.